This TCR beta chain was sequenced during a study of cytomegalovirus exposure and HLA in healthy donors. Overall study results and limits: Later examination showed HLA-associated TCR beta chains had greater clonal expansion than equally common others.

PCR used 60 Vbeta primers and 13 Jbeta primers. Sequencing used immunoSEQ multiplex PCR; TCRdb keeps in-frame clones, though not all of them. The sample table includes 55,000 to 75,000 clones. The CDR3 is 15 amino acids. Germline CDR1 SGHTA, CDR2 FQGNSA. With 5 bases removed from V and 4 bases from J, the gap between germline ends came to 17 bases. With respect to this clone: Its matching antigen is unknown.

This receptor was identified in a male donor in good health and CMV-seronegative. Sample: PBMCs. The chain uses TRBV7-2 and TRBJ1-1; perhaps TRBD1 as D (5 bases). The CDR3 sequence: CASSPQTGGGTEAFF. The CDR3, as DNA: TGTGCCAGCAGCCCCCAAACGGGGGGAGGCACTGAAGCTTTCTTT.